Each of the 7 T cell receptor beta chains below was sequenced from the same sample in a study of blood T cell repertoires in COVID-19. Generated by immunoSEQ multiplex PCR, the TCRdb table keeps only in-frame clones and is missing some. Seen here are 200,000 to 300,000 clones, nearly 90% observed once, and the top ten hold around 3%. The source material was peripheral blood. The source of these receptors is a man in his late teens or twenties with active or convalescent COVID-19.

The CDR3 spells CASSSIYNEQFF. The CDR3 DNA sequence: TGTGCCAGCAGTTCAATCTACAATGAGCAGTTCTTC. The J gene is TRBJ2-1, the V gene TRBV28; D call uncertain. Trimming removed 4 bases at V and 3 bases at J, with 4 bases between. Germline V gene data show CDR1 as MDHEN and CDR2 as SYDVKM. The CDR3 totals 12 residues.

The DNA of the CDR3 is TGTGCCAACCCATCGGGACAGGGTAGCACTGAAGCTTTCTTT. Its translation: CANPSGQGSTEAFF. This chain joins TRBV21-1 and TRBJ1-1; TRBD1 is the table's D call, not checked against the DNA. TRBV21-1 is designated a pseudogene. This CDR3 spans 14 amino acids.

The rearrangement links TRBV7-3 to TRBJ2-4, with a tentative D call TRBD2 (5 bases). The germline V and J ends were trimmed by 1 base and 6 bases, with 13 bases remaining between them. The CDR3 runs 15 residues. Germline V lookup: CDR1 SGHTA, CDR2 FQGTGA. The DNA of the CDR3 is TGTGCCAGCAGCTTAAATGCGCACAGCGGAAACATTCAGTACTTC. Its protein is CASSLNAHSGNIQYF.

The chain links TRBV28 to TRBJ2-5; a possible D gene is TRBD1 (6 bases). Germline lookup yields CDR1 MDHEN and CDR2 SYDVKM. This CDR3 region has 16 residues. Trimming removed 3 bases at V and 3 bases at J, with 17 bases between. The CDR3, as DNA: TGTGCCAGCAGTTTCCCCCCCACTAGGACAGAAGAGACCCAGTACTTC. This codes for CASSFPPTRTEETQYF.

The chain is built from TRBV5-4 and TRBJ2-3; D is unresolved. V lost 1 base and J lost 4, with 7 bases in between. Germline CDR1 and CDR2: SGHNT and YYREEE (reference sequence). The length of the CDR3 is 13 residues. Here the CDR3 DNA reads TGTGCCAGCAGCTTGCCCGGTCCAGATACGCAGTATTTT. It translates to CASSLPGPDTQYF.

The J gene is TRBJ2-1, the V gene TRBV7-6; D is uncertain. Germline-derived CDR1 and CDR2 are SGHVS and FNYEAQ. The CDR3 contains 11 residues. V gave up 5 bases and J gave up 10 bases, with 9 bases separating them. CDR3 loop: CASSPVEEQFF. CDR3 nucleotide sequence: TGTGCCAGCAGCCCGGTAGAAGAGCAGTTCTTC.

This chain joins TRBV3-1 (or the pseudogene TRBV3-2) and TRBJ2-7; D perhaps matches TRBD1 (6 bases). The CDR3 is made up of 12 amino acids. Germline V gene sequence: CDR1 LGHDT, CDR2 YNNKEL (reference sequence). Trimming took off 2 bases at V and 6 bases at J, with 8 bases between the two ends. CDR3 nucleotides: TGTGCCAGCAGCCAAAGGGGGATCGAGCAGTACTTC. Protein sequence: CASSQRGIEQYF.